This is a list of T cell receptor beta chains from one sample in a study of early T cells in non-severe SARS-CoV-2 infection. TCRdb fed the 5' RACE reads into MiXCR, producing one record per CDR3 protein. Of 53,000 or so distinct CDR3 sequences in the sample, 9.5% to 15% are singletons; the top ten hold 2% to 3%. The sample in question was whole blood, obtained at baseline. The receptors were gathered from an adult who was a healthcare worker with PCR-confirmed SARS-CoV-2 infection or an uninfected control (not recorded which). Each CDR3 is given with its conserved first and last residue. A D gene is named only where the DNA matches it firmly. Clone size is given for some rows only: seen once, a few or many times, or a class if the clone is expanded.

D gene	V gene	clone size	J gene	CDR3 DNA	CDR3 protein
TRBD1	TRBV5-6	many	TRBJ2-5	TGTGCCAGCAGCTTGGCCCGGACAGGGCAAGAGACCCAGTACTTC	CASSLARTGQETQYF
TRBD2	TRBV7-9	NA	TRBJ2-1	TGTGCCAGCAGCTTAGCTAGCGGGGCGGGGAATGAGCAGTTCTTC	CASSLASGAGNEQFF
TRBD2	TRBV11-2	few	TRBJ2-1	TGTGCCAGCAGCCAGGGAGGGGACTACAATGAGCAGTTCTTC	CASSQGGDYNEQFF
TRBD1	TRBV20-1	NA	TRBJ2-4	TGCAGTGCTAGACTACAGGGGCAGTTCAAAAACATTCAGTACTTC	CSARLQGQFKNIQYF
NA	TRBV20-1	many	TRBJ2-7	TGCAGTGCTAGAGGCGGAGCCGTTGAATCCTACGAGCAGTACTTC	CSARGGAVESYEQYF
TRBD2	TRBV12-3/TRBV12-4	few	TRBJ2-1	TGTGCCAGCAACGCGGGAGTTCATGAGCAGTTCTTC	CASNAGVHEQFF
NA	TRBV7-3	NA	TRBJ2-1	TGTGCCAGCAGCTTAACTGGCCGATTGTCGAGTGAGCAGTTCTTC	CASSLTGRLSSEQFF
NA	TRBV28	NA	TRBJ2-7	TGTGCCAGCAGTTTCGGGACTTCCGAGCAGTACTTC	CASSFGTSEQYF
TRBD2	TRBV3-1	NA	TRBJ2-3	TGTGCCAGCAGCCAAGTTCAGACTAGCGGGAGAACAGATACGCAGTATTTT	CASSQVQTSGRTDTQYF
NA	TRBV5-1	few	TRBJ2-3	TGCGCCAGCAGAGGAGCCGCGCACCCCGGGACCGCGACAGATACGCAGTATTTT	CASRGAAHPGTATDTQYF
NA	TRBV12-3/TRBV12-4	NA	TRBJ2-2	TGTGCCAGCACTCATTGGGCCGGGGAGCTGTTTTTT	CASTHWAGELFF